Listed below are T cell receptor beta chains from one sample, sequenced in a study of tumor-infiltrating lymphocytes in oesophageal squamous cell carcinoma. MiXCR, run by TCRdb on the PCR reads, gives a single entry per CDR3 protein. The profile shows 19,000 or so distinct CDR3 sequences, 40% of them singletons. What was sequenced was blood. These receptors originate from a male donor with esophageal squamous cell carcinoma. Each CDR3 is given with its conserved first and last residue. A D gene is named only where the DNA matches it firmly. The size field is filled for only some rows; it gives once, few, many or a size class.

>NA|many|TRBV28|TRBJ1-6
CASCRGGTKPLHF
TGTGCCAGCTGCAGGGGAGGCACAAAACCCCTCCACTTT
>NA|once|TRBV6-8|TRBJ2-1
CASRQVNHYEQFF
TGTGCCAGCAGACAGGTGAACCACTACGAGCAGTTCTTC
>NA|NA|TRBV7-9|TRBJ2-5
CASLPGRGLARGGETQYF
TGTGCCAGCCTACCTGGCCGGGGGCTAGCGAGGGGAGGAGAGACCCAGTACTTC
>NA|NA|TRBV12-3/TRBV12-4|TRBJ1-6
CASRGPSYEQHF
TGTGCCAGCCGGGGGCCCTCCTACGAGCAGCACTTT
>TRBD1|many|TRBV11-3|TRBJ2-5
CASSDDRVSETQYF
TGTGCCAGCAGCGATGACAGGGTTTCGGAGACCCAGTACTTC
>NA|NA|TRBV24-1|TRBJ1-5
CATSDPGQPQHF
TGTGCCACCAGTGACCCCGGTCAGCCCCAGCATTTT
>TRBD1|NA|TRBV7-2|TRBJ2-5
CASSPGQTQETQYF
TGTGCCAGCAGCCCGGGACAGACCCAAGAGACCCAGTACTTC
>TRBD2|many|TRBV2|TRBJ2-5
CASRRSGRETQYF
TGTGCCAGCAGACGAAGCGGGAGAGAGACCCAGTACTTC
>TRBD2|NA|TRBV4-1|TRBJ2-5
CASSRTSGETQYF
TGCGCCAGCAGCCGGACTAGCGGGGAGACCCAGTACTTC
>TRBD2|NA|TRBV11-2|TRBJ2-7
CASSNRLASSEQYF
TGTGCCAGCAGCAACCGACTAGCGTCCTCCGAGCAGTACTTC
>TRBD1|many|TRBV27|TRBJ1-1
CASSPSSDRGSSEAFF
TGTGCCAGCAGTCCCTCCTCGGACAGGGGCTCTTCTGAAGCTTTCTTT
>TRBD2|many|TRBV19|TRBJ2-1
CASSTGGGANEQFF
TGTGCCAGTAGTACGGGGGGGGGGGCAAATGAGCAGTTCTTC
>NA|NA|TRBV28|TRBJ1-2
CASTGQTNYGYTF
TGTGCCAGCACCGGACAGACTAACTATGGCTACACCTTC
>NA|many|TRBV5-1|TRBJ2-3
CASQLGTEGTQYF
TGCGCCAGCCAACTGGGGACGGAGGGTACGCAGTATTTT
>TRBD1|many|TRBV19|TRBJ1-1
CASNPGQGSSTEAFF
TGTGCCAGTAATCCGGGACAGGGGAGTTCGACTGAAGCTTTCTTT
>NA|many|TRBV5-5|TRBJ1-1
CASSLAGEATEAFF
TGTGCCAGCAGCTTGGCAGGGGAGGCCACTGAAGCTTTCTTT
>NA|once|TRBV28|TRBJ2-5
CASSGETQYF
TGTGCCAGCAGCGGAGAGACCCAGTACTTC
>NA|medium-sized|TRBV7-8|TRBJ1-1
CASSSAGPLNTEAFF
TGTGCCAGCAGCTCTGCGGGACCCTTGAACACTGAAGCTTTCTTT
>TRBD2|NA|TRBV11-3|TRBJ2-3
CASSLGTSDSSTDTQYF
TGTGCCAGCAGCTTAGGGACTAGCGATTCTAGCACAGATACGCAGTATTTT
>NA|NA|TRBV3-1|TRBJ2-5
CASSQKGGLYNEQYF
TGTGCCAGCAGCCAAAAGGGCGGACTTTACAATGAGCAGTACTTC
>NA|NA|TRBV24-1|TRBJ1-4
CATSDPGAANEKLFF
TGTGCCACCAGTGACCCAGGGGCGGCTAATGAAAAACTGTTTTTT
>TRBD1|NA|TRBV7-3|TRBJ2-5
CASEGTGEETQYF
TGTGCCAGCGAGGGCACAGGGGAAGAGACCCAGTACTTC
>NA|NA|TRBV7-6|TRBJ2-5
CASSLIGVSSYNEQYF
TGTGCCAGCAGCTTAATCGGGGTGAGCTCCTACAATGAGCAGTACTTC
>NA|NA|TRBV7-3|TRBJ2-7
CASSFSFYEQYF
TGTGCCAGCAGCTTCTCCTTCTACGAGCAGTACTTC
>TRBD1|many|TRBV6-1|TRBJ1-4
CASSWGQETTNEKLFF
TGTGCCAGCAGTTGGGGACAGGAGACAACTAATGAAAAACTGTTTTTT
>NA|NA|TRBV28|TRBJ2-3
CASSLQGGGTGTDTQYF
TGTGCCAGCAGTTTACAGGGGGGCGGGACGGGCACAGATACGCAGTATTTT
>TRBD1|many|TRBV5-1|TRBJ1-2
CASSLGDRGNYGYTF
TGCGCCAGCAGCTTGGGGGACAGGGGGAACTATGGCTACACCTTC
>NA|NA|TRBV11-2|TRBJ2-5
CASSLVRQQETQYF
TGTGCCAGCAGCTTAGTTCGACAGCAAGAGACCCAGTACTTC